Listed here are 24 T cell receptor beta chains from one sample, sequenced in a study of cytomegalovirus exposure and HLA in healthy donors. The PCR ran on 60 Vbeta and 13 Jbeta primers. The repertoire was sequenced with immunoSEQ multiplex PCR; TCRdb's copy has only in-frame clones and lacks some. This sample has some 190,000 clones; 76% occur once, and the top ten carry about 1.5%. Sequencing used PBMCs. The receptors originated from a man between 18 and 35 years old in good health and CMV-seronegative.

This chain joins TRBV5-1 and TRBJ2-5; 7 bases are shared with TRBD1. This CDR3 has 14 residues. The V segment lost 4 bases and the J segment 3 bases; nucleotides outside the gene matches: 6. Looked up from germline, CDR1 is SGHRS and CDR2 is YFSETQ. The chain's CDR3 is CASSPADREETQYF. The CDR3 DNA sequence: TGCGCCAGCAGCCCTGCCGACAGGGAAGAGACCCAGTACTTC. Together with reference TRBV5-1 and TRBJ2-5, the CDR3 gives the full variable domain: KAGVTQTPRYLIKTRGQQVTLSCSPISGHRSVSWYQQTPGQGLQFLFEYFSETQRNKGNFPGRFSGRQFSNSRSEMNVSTLELGDSALYLCASSPADREETQYFGPGTRLLVL.

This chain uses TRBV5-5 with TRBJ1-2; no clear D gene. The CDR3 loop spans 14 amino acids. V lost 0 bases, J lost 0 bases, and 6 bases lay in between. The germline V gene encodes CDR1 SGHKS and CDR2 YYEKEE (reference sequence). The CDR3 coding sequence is TGTGCCAGCAGCTTGGTCTCGGCTAACTATGGCTACACCTTC. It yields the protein CASSLVSANYGYTF.

The CDR3 loop is CSAGTSSQYF. The CDR3 bases are TGCAGTGCTGGGACTTCGTCCCAGTACTTC. J is TRBJ2-5 and V is TRBV20-1, with D perhaps TRBD2 (6 bases). Germline V gene data show CDR1 as DFQATT and CDR2 as SNEGSKA (reference sequence). The CDR3 loop spans 10 amino acids. V was clipped by 5 bases and J by 9 bases, with 10 bases between them.

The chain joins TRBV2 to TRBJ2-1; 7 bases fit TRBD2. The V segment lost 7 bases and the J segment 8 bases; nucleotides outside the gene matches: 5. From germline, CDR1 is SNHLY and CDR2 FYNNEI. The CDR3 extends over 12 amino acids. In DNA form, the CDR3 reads TGTGCCAGCAAAATCGGGGGGTATGAGCAGTTCTTC. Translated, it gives CASKIGGYEQFF.

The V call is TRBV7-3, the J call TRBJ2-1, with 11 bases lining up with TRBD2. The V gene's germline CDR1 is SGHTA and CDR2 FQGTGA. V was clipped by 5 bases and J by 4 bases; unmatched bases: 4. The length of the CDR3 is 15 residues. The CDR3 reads CASSTRLAGYNEQFF. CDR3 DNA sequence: TGTGCCAGCAGCACCAGACTAGCGGGATACAATGAGCAGTTCTTC. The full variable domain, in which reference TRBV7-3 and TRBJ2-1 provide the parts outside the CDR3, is GAGVSQTPSNKVTEKGKYVELRCDPISGHTALYWYRQSLGQGPEFLIYFQGTGAADDSGLPNDRFFAVRPEGSVSTLKIQRTERGDSAVYLCASSTRLAGYNEQFFGPGTRLTVL.

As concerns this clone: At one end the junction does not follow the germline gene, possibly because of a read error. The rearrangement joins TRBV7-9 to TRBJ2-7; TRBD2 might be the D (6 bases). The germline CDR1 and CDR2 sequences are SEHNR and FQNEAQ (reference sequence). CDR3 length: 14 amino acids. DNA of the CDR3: TGTTCCAGCAGCGTCAGTCCGGGGGCCTACGAGCAGTACTTC. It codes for CSSSVSPGAYEQYF.

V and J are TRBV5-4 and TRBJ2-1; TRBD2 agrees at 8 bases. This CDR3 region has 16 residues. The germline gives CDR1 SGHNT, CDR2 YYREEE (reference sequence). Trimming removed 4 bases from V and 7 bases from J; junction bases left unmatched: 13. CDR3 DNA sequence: TGTGCCAGCAGCCCCTCTTTAGCGGGACGTTCGAATGAGCAGTTCTTC. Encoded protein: CASSPSLAGRSNEQFF. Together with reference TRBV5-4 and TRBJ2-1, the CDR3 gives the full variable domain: ETGVTQSPTHLIKTRGQQVTLRCSSQSGHNTVSWYQQALGQGPQFIFQYYREEENGRGNFPPRFSGLQFPNYSSELNVNALELDDSALYLCASSPSLAGRSNEQFFGPGTRLTVL.

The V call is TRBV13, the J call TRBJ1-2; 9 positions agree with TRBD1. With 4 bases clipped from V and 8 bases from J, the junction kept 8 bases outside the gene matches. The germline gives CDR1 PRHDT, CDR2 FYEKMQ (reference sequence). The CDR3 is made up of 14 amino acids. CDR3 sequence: CASSWGQGVLGYTF. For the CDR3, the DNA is TGTGCCAGCAGCTGGGGACAGGGTGTACTGGGCTACACCTTC.

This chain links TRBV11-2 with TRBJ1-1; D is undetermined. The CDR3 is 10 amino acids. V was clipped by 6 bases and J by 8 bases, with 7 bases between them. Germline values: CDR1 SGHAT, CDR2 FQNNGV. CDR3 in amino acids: CASREREAFF. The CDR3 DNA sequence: TGTGCCAGCAGGGAGAGGGAAGCTTTCTTT.

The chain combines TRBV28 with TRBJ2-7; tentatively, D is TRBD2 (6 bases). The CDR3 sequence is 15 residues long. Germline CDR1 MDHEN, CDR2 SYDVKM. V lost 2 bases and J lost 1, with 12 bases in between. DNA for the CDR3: TGTGCCAGCAGTTTAGGGGGGAGCATGTCCTACGAGCAGTACTTC. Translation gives CASSLGGSMSYEQYF.

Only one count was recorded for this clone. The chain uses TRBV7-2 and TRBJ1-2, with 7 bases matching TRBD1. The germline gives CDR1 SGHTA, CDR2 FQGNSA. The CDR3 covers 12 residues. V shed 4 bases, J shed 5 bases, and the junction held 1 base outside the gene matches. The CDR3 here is CASSSTGYGYTF. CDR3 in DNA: TGTGCCAGCAGCTCGACAGGGTATGGCTACACCTTC. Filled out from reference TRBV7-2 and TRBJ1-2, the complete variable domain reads GAGVSQSPSNKVTEKGKDVELRCDPISGHTALYWYRQSLGQGLEFLIYFQGNSAPDKSGLPSDRFSAERTGGSVSTLTIQRTQQEDSAVYLCASSSTGYGYTFGSGTRLTVV.

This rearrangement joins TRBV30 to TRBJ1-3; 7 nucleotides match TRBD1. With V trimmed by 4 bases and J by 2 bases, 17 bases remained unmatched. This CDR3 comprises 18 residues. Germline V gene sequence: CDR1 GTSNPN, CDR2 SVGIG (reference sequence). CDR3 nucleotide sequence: TGTGCCTGGAAAGGGCCCATTAGTTACAGGGGAACTGGAAACACCATATATTTT. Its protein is CAWKGPISYRGTGNTIYF.

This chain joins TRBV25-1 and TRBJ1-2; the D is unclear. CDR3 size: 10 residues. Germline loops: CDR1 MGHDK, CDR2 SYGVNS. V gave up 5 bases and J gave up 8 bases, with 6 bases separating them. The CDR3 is CASSNQGYTF. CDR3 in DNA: TGTGCCAGCAGTAACCAGGGCTACACCTTC.

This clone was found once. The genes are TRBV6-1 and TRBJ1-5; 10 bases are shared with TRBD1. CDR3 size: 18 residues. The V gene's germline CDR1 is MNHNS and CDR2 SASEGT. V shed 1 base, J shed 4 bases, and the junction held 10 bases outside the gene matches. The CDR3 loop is CASSEVPGQGPWNQPQHF. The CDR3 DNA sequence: TGTGCCAGCAGTGAAGTTCCGGGACAGGGGCCATGGAATCAGCCCCAGCATTTT.

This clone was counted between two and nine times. DNA for the CDR3: TGTGCCAGCAGTGGGGACAGAGATCAGCCCCAGCATTTT. As protein: CASSGDRDQPQHF. The chain carries TRBV6-1 and TRBJ1-5; TRBD1 matches at 7 bases. Germline values: CDR1 MNHNS, CDR2 SASEGT. J gave up 5 bases and V 4 bases, and 2 bases lay outside the gene matches. The CDR3 is 13 residues long.

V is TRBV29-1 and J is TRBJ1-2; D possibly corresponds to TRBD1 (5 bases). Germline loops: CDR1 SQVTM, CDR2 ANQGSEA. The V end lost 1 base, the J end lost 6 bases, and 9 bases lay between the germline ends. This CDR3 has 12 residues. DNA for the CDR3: TGCAGCGTTGAAGGGGGCACCGATGGCTACACCTTC. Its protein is CSVEGGTDGYTF.

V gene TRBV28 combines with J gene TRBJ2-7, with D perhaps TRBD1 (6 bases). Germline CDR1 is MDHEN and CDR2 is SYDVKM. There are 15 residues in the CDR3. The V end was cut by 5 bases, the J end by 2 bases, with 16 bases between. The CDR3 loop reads CASSGSYTGPYEQYF. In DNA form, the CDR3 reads TGTGCCAGCAGTGGGTCGTATACAGGGCCCTACGAGCAGTACTTC. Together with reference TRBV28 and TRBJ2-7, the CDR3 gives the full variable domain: DVKVTQSSRYLVKRTGEKVFLECVQDMDHENMFWYRQDPGLGLRLIYFSYDVKMKEKGDIPEGYSVSREKKERFSLILESASTNQTSMYLCASSGSYTGPYEQYFGPGTRLTVT.

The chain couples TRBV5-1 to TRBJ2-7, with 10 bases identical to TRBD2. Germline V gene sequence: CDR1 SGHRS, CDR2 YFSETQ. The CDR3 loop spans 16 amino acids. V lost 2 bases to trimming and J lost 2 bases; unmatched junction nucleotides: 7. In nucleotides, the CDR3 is TGCGCCAGCAGCTTCCTAGCGGGGGACCGCGCCTACGAGCAGTACTTC. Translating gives CASSFLAGDRAYEQYF.

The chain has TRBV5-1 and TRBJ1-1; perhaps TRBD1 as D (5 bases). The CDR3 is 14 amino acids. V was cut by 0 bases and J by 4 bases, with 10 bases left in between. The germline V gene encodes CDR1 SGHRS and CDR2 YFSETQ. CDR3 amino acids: CASSLEAQGTEAFF. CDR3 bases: TGCGCCAGCAGCTTGGAGGCGCAGGGCACTGAAGCTTTCTTT.

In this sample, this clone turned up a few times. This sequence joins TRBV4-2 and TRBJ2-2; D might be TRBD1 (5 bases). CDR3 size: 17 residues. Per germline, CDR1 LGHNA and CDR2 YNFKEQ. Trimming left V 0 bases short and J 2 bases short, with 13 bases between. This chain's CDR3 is CASSQEFATANTGELFF. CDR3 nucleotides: TGTGCCAGCAGCCAAGAGTTCGCGACAGCAAACACCGGGGAGCTGTTTTTT.

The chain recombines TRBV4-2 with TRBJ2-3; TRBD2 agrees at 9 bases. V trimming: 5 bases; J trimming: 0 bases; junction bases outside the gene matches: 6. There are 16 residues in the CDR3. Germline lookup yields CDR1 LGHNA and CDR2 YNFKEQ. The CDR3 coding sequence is TGTGCCAGCAGCTATCAAGCGGGGGGTAGCACAGATACGCAGTATTTT. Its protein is CASSYQAGGSTDTQYF.

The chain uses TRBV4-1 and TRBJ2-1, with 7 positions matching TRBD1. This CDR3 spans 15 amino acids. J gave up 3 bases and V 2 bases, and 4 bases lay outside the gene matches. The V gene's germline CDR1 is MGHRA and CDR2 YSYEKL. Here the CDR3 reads CASSQTRDSYNEQFF. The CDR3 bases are TGCGCCAGCAGCCAAACACGGGACAGCTACAATGAGCAGTTCTTC.

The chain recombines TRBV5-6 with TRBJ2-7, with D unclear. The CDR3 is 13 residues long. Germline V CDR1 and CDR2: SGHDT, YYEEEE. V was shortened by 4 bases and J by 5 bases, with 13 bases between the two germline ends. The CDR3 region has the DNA TGTGCCAGCAGCCTGATCGGGTGGCACGAGCAGTACTTC. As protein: CASSLIGWHEQYF.

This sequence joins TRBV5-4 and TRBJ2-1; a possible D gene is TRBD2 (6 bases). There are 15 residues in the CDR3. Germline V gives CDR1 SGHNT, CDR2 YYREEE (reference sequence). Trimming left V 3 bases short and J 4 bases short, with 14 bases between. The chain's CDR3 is CASSSEWLAYNEQFF. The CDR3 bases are TGTGCCAGCAGCTCTGAGTGGCTAGCGTACAATGAGCAGTTCTTC.